The TCR beta chain described here comes from a study of cytomegalovirus exposure and HLA in healthy donors. The overall study: Earlier, 150 million to 200 million T cells were analyzed, and about 100 million unique TCR beta sequences were found among them. Study outcomes and limitations: Overall, approximately 150 TCR beta chains were annotated as cytomegalovirus-associated. Most likely, a cluster of highly shared sequence variants arose as a sequencing artifact.

PCR employed 60 Vbeta and 13 Jbeta primers. The protocol was immunoSEQ multiplex PCR, while the TCRdb copy is restricted to in-frame clones and leaves out a portion. The profile shows 100,000 to 150,000 clones, 73% of them singletons. On this clone: The antigen remains undetermined.

The clonotype comes from a woman aged 40 to 49 in good health and CMV-seropositive. What was sequenced was PBMCs.

The CDR3 sequence is CASSSPLGQGYGYTF. The CDR3 region has the DNA TGTGCCAGCAGCTCCCCCTTGGGACAGGGATATGGCTACACCTTC. J is TRBJ1-2 and V is TRBV28, with 9 bases lining up with TRBD1. The germline CDR1 and CDR2 sequences are MDHEN and SYDVKM. CDR3 length equals 15 residues. J lost 5 bases, V lost 6 bases, and 10 bases had no gene match.